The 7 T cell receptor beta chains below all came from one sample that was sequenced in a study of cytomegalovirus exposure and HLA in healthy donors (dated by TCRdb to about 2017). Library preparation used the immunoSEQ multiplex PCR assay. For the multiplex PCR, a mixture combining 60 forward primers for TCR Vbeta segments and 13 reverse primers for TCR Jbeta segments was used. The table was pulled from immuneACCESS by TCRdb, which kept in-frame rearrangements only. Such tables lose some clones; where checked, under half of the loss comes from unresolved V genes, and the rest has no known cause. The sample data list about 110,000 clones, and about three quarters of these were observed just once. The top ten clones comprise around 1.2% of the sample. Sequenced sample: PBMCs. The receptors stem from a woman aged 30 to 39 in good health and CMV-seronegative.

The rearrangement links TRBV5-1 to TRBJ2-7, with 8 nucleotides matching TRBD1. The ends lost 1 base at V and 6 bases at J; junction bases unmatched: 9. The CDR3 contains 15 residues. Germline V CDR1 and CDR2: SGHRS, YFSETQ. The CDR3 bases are TGCGCCAGCAGCTTGTTCGAGACAGGGGCTCGCGAGCAGTACTTC. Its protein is CASSLFETGAREQYF. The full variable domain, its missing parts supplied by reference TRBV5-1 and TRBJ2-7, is KAGVTQTPRYLIKTRGQQVTLSCSPISGHRSVSWYQQTPGQGLQFLFEYFSETQRNKGNFPGRFSGRQFSNSRSEMNVSTLELGDSALYLCASSLFETGAREQYFGPGTRLTVT.

The CDR3 region is CASSQGLVQPQHF. CDR3 sequence (DNA): TGTGCCAGCAGCCAGGGATTAGTTCAGCCCCAGCATTTT. The chain joins TRBV28 to TRBJ1-5, with a possible D match to TRBD1 (5 bases). Germline-derived CDR1 and CDR2 are MDHEN and SYDVKM. The V and J ends lost 6 bases and 6 bases respectively, with 12 bases between them. This CDR3 spans 13 amino acids. The whole variable domain, remainder taken from reference TRBV28 and TRBJ1-5, is DVKVTQSSRYLVKRTGEKVFLECVQDMDHENMFWYRQDPGLGLRLIYFSYDVKMKEKGDIPEGYSVSREKKERFSLILESASTNQTSMYLCASSQGLVQPQHFGDGTRLSIL.

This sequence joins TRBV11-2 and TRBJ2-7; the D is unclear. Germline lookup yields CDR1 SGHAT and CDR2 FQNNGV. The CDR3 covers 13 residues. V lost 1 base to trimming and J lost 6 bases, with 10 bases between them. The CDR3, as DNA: TGTGCCAGCAGCTTAGTACTTCCGGGCGAGCAGTACTTC. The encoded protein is CASSLVLPGEQYF.

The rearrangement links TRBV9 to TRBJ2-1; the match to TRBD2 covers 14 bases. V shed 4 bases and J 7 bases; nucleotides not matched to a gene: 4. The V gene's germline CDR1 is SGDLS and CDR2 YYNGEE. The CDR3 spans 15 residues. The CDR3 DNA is TGTGCCAGCAGCTCCGGACTAGCGGGGGGTAATGAGCAGTTCTTC. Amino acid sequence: CASSSGLAGGNEQFF.

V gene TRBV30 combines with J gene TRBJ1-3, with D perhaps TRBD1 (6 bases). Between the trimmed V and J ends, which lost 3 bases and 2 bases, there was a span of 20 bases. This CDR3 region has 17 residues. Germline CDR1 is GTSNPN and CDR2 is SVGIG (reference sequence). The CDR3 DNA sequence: TGTGCCTGGAGGAGTGAGTCCGGGGGGGCGACTGGAAACACCATATATTTT. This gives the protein CAWRSESGGATGNTIYF.

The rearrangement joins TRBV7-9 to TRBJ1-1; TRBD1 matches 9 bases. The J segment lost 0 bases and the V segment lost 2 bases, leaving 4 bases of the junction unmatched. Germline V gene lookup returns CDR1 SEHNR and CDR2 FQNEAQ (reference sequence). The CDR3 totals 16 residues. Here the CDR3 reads CASSLSGQGLNTEAFF. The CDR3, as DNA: TGTGCCAGCAGCTTAAGTGGACAGGGGCTGAACACTGAAGCTTTCTTT.

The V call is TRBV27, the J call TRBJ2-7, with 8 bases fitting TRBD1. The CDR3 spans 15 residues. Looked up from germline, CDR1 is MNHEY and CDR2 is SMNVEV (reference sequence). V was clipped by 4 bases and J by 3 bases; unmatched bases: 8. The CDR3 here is CASSWGTGLLYEQYF. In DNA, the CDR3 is TGTGCCAGCAGTTGGGGGACAGGACTACTCTACGAGCAGTACTTC.